These T cell receptor beta chains were read from a single sample in a study of T cell responses to AZD1222 COVID-19 vaccine. The protocol was immunoSEQ multiplex PCR, while the TCRdb copy is restricted to in-frame clones and leaves out a portion. The data hold tens of thousands of clones, with around nine tenths observed a single time. The sample in question was peripheral blood, obtained on day 0 of AZD1222 vaccination. These receptors came from an adult in good health. Both conserved end residues are part of each CDR3. D genes are given only for firm matches. Clone size is stated in some rows and not others, as once, few, many or a class when expanded.

D gene,V gene,clone size,J gene,CDR3 DNA,CDR3 protein
.,TRBV12-5,.,TRBJ1-2,TGTGCTAGTGCCGGCAGTAACTATGGCTACACCTTC,CASAGSNYGYTF
.,TRBV27,.,TRBJ1-1,TGTGCCAGCAGAAGATATAATACTGAAGCTTTCTTT,CASRRYNTEAFF
TRBD1,TRBV19,.,TRBJ1-5,TGTGCCAGTAGTATGGTTGACAGGGCCCATCAGCCCCAGCATTTT,CASSMVDRAHQPQHF
TRBD1,TRBV25-1,.,TRBJ2-3,TGTGCCAGCAGTGAAACCCGGACAGGGCTATCAGATACGCAGTATTTT,CASSETRTGLSDTQYF
.,TRBV18,.,TRBJ1-5,TGTGCCAGCTCACCACCGGTCGATTATAGCAATCAGCCCCAGCATTTT,CASSPPVDYSNQPQHF
.,TRBV11-3,once,TRBJ1-1,TGTGCCAGCAGCCCAGGGCCATTCGGCACTGAAGCTTTCTTT,CASSPGPFGTEAFF
.,TRBV12-3/TRBV12-4,.,TRBJ1-1,TGTGCCAGCAGTGCACAGGAACCTGTCGAAGCTTTCTTT,CASSAQEPVEAFF
TRBD1,TRBV12-3/TRBV12-4,few,TRBJ1-2,TGTGCCGCCCGCAGTACAGGGGGCTTTGGCTACACCTTC,CAARSTGGFGYTF
.,TRBV6-2/TRBV6-3,.,TRBJ2-7,TGTGCCAGCAGCCCGCGGAGTGGGCCGCGAGAGCAGTACTTC,CASSPRSGPREQYF
.,TRBV30,.,TRBJ1-2,TGTGCCTGGAGTATTTCAAACCCTAACTATGGCTACACCTTC,CAWSISNPNYGYTF
.,TRBV7-3,.,TRBJ2-1,TGTGCCAGCAGCTTAAGCCGGGGTTCCTACAATGAGCAGTTCTTC,CASSLSRGSYNEQFF
.,TRBV5-6,.,TRBJ2-5,TGTGCCAGCAGCTCGATTGCTCAAGAGACCCAGTACTTC,CASSSIAQETQYF
.,TRBV2,.,TRBJ1-1,TGTGCCAGCAGTGAACAGGGACTGAACACTGAAGCTTTCTTT,CASSEQGLNTEAFF
.,TRBV5-6,.,TRBJ1-1,TGTGCCAGCAGCTTGGGAGTGAACACTGAAGCTTTCTTT,CASSLGVNTEAFF
.,TRBV5-6,.,TRBJ2-3,TGTGCCAGCAGCTACAGGGGCACAGATACGCAGTATTTT,CASSYRGTDTQYF
TRBD1,TRBV12-3/TRBV12-4,once,TRBJ1-4,TGTGCCAGCAGTAGACAGGGGAATGAAAAACTGTTTTTT,CASSRQGNEKLFF
.,TRBV12-3/TRBV12-4,few,TRBJ2-5,TGTGCCAGCAGTTTTGAAGGAGAGACCCAGTACTTC,CASSFEGETQYF
.,TRBV5-4,.,TRBJ1-1,TGTGCCAGCAGCTTAAGAGACAGGTTTAACACTGAAGCTTTCTTT,CASSLRDRFNTEAFF
.,TRBV12-3/TRBV12-4,.,TRBJ1-2,TGTGCCAGCAGTCCAGCCCCTAACTATGGCTACACCTTC,CASSPAPNYGYTF
.,TRBV9,.,TRBJ2-3,TGTGCCAGCAGCGTAGGAATCGGACCAGATACGCAGTATTTT,CASSVGIGPDTQYF
TRBD1,TRBV2,once,TRBJ1-3,TGTGCCAGCAGTGGGACAGGGGGGAACACCATATATTTT,CASSGTGGNTIYF
TRBD1,TRBV7-2,.,TRBJ2-1,TGTGCCAGCAGCTTAGTATTGGGCGGACAGGGATGGAATGAGCAGTTCTTC,CASSLVLGGQGWNEQFF
TRBD2,TRBV11-3,once,TRBJ2-7,TGTGCCAGCAGCGCCGGGACTAGAGACTACGAGCAGTACTTC,CASSAGTRDYEQYF
TRBD1,TRBV6-1,.,TRBJ1-2,TGTGCCAGCAGTGAAGCGACAGGGAAACGAGGCTACACCTTC,CASSEATGKRGYTF
.,TRBV19,.,TRBJ1-5,TGTGCCAGTAGTATTATCGCTCAGCCCCAGCATTTT,CASSIIAQPQHF
TRBD1,TRBV7-8,.,TRBJ1-2,TGTGCCAGCAGCCTGAGCGAAAGGGACAGGGGGCCGAATGGCTACACCTTC,CASSLSERDRGPNGYTF
.,TRBV30,.,TRBJ2-3,TGTGCCTGGACGCAGAGTAGCACAGATACGCAGTATTTT,CAWTQSSTDTQYF
TRBD2,TRBV3-1/TRBV3-2,once,TRBJ2-7,TGTGCCAGCAGCCCCAGCGGGGACTCCGCCTACGAGCAGTACTTC,CASSPSGDSAYEQYF
.,TRBV30,.,TRBJ1-6,TGTGCCTGGAATCCAGGACAAAATTCACCCCTCCACTTT,CAWNPGQNSPLHF
TRBD1,TRBV6-5,.,TRBJ1-3,TGTGCCAGCAGGGTCGAAGACAGGGAAGGTTACACCATATATTTT,CASRVEDREGYTIYF
.,TRBV30,.,TRBJ2-7,TGTGCCTGGAGTCTTAACAGGGACGAGCAGTACTTC,CAWSLNRDEQYF
TRBD2,TRBV9,.,TRBJ2-7,TGTGCCAGCAGCGTAGCGGGACTAGCCTACGAGCAGTACTTC,CASSVAGLAYEQYF
TRBD1,TRBV12-3/TRBV12-4,.,TRBJ2-1,TGTGCCAGCAGGCGACAGGGACCAGAGCAGTTCTTC,CASRRQGPEQFF
.,TRBV7-3,once,TRBJ2-5,TGTGCCAGCAGCTACGCCCCCCCCAGCACCCAGTACTTC,CASSYAPPSTQYF
.,TRBV2,once,TRBJ1-1,TGTGCCAGCGTGAGGAGGGGTATGAACACTGAAGCTTTCTTT,CASVRRGMNTEAFF
.,TRBV7-9,.,TRBJ1-2,TGTGCCAGCAGCTTCGGGGAGTTCTATGGCTACACCTTC,CASSFGEFYGYTF
.,TRBV7-3,.,TRBJ2-2,TGTGCCAGCAGCCGAAAGAACACCGGGGAGCTGTTTTTT,CASSRKNTGELFF
.,TRBV2,.,TRBJ2-7,TGTGCCAGCAGTGGGAAAGGAGCGGAGGTCTACGAGCAGTACTTC,CASSGKGAEVYEQYF
TRBD1,TRBV11-2,once,TRBJ2-1,TGTGCCAGCAGCTTAGTGGGACAGGAGAGGAATGAGCAGTTCTTC,CASSLVGQERNEQFF
TRBD2,TRBV30,.,TRBJ2-7,TGTGCCTGGTCCGGACTAGCGGGGTACGAGCAGTACTTC,CAWSGLAGYEQYF
.,TRBV11-3,.,TRBJ1-4,TGTGCCAGCAGCTTAGATCCTGAAAAACTGTTTTTT,CASSLDPEKLFF
TRBD1,TRBV11-3,.,TRBJ1-4,TGTGCCAGCAGCTCCAGGGACAGGGTTGAAAAACTGTTTTTT,CASSSRDRVEKLFF
.,TRBV7-9,.,TRBJ2-7,TGTGCCAGCAGCTTATGGTTCGGGACATACGAGCAGTACTTC,CASSLWFGTYEQYF
.,TRBV3-1/TRBV3-2,.,TRBJ2-1,TGTGCCAGCAGCCCCCGAGGGGGGGCGGACAATGAGCAGTTCTTC,CASSPRGGADNEQFF
.,TRBV7-9,.,TRBJ1-4,TGTGCCAGCAGCTTTCGGCCGGATAAACTGTTTTTT,CASSFRPDKLFF
.,TRBV12-3/TRBV12-4,few,TRBJ2-5,TGTGCCAGCAGTCGGGATAGAGCTCAGACCCAGTACTTC,CASSRDRAQTQYF
.,TRBV5-6,.,TRBJ2-1,TGTGCCAGCAGCTTGGTTTTCTACAATGAGCAGTTCTTC,CASSLVFYNEQFF
.,TRBV5-8,once,TRBJ1-5,TGTGCCAGCCCTAAGGTGAGGGCTAGCAATCAGCCCCAGCATTTT,CASPKVRASNQPQHF